What follows is one TCR beta chain and its context. The CDR3 runs to 14 residues. V lost 2 bases and J lost 5; bases outside the gene matches: 6. Germline-derived CDR1 and CDR2 are GTSNPN and SVGIG (reference sequence). TCRdb keeps only in-frame clones here, not all; method: immunoSEQ multiplex PCR. The table lists around 80,000 clones, about 85% of them singletons. This record belongs to a study of OX40 agonist ivuxolimab in advanced cancers. Study-level information: Patients in dose escalation had liver, melanoma, kidney or head and neck cancers.

J is TRBJ2-7 and V is TRBV30, with 10 bases that match TRBD2. The clonotype was recovered from an adult with an advanced solid tumor such as melanoma, head and neck, liver or kidney cancer. This sample comprised CD4+ or CD8+ T cells sorted from blood, obtained in a trial of the OX40 agonist ivuxolimab. CDR3 residues: CAWSSSGSPHEQYF. As DNA, the CDR3 is TGTGCCTGGAGTTCTAGCGGGAGCCCCCACGAGCAGTACTTC.